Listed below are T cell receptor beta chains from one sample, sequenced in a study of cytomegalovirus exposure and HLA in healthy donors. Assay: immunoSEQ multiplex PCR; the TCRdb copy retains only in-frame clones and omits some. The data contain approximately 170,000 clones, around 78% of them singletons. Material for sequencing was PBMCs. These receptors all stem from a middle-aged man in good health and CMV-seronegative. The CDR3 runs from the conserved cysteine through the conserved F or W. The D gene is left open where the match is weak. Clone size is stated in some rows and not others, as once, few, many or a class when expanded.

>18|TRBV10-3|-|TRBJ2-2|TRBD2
CAISETPGLATNTGELFF
TGTGCCATCAGTGAGACACCGGGACTAGCGACGAACACCGGGGAGCTGTTTTTT
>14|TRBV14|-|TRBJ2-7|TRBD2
CASSSSTSGYEQYF
TGTGCCAGCAGCTCTTCGACTAGCGGATACGAGCAGTACTTC
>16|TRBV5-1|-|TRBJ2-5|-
CASSYPTDKNSKTQYF
TGCGCCAGCAGCTACCCCACGGACAAGAATTCAAAGACCCAGTACTTC
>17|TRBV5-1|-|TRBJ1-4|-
CASSLSGGLRTNEKLFF
TGCGCCAGCAGCTTGTCCGGGGGTTTGAGGACTAATGAAAAACTGTTTTTT
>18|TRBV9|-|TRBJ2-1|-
CASSAGGGVLRGVNQQFF
TGTGCCAGCAGCGCCGGAGGCGGGGTTTTACGAGGGGTAAATCAGCAGTTCTTC
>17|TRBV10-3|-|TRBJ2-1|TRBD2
CAISGLAGGARQDEQFF
TGTGCCATCTCAGGACTAGCGGGAGGAGCTAGGCAGGATGAGCAGTTCTTC
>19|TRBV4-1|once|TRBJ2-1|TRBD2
CASSQPGLAGPPSYNEQFF
TGCGCCAGCAGCCAGCCGGGACTAGCGGGACCTCCCTCCTACAATGAGCAGTTCTTC
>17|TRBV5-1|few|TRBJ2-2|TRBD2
CASSSGLAGGPDGELFF
TGCGCCAGCAGCTCGGGACTAGCGGGAGGGCCAGACGGGGAGCTGTTTTTT
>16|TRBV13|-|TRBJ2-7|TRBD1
CASSLWMGQTLRGQYF
TGTGCCAGCAGCTTATGGATGGGACAGACTTTACGGGGGCAGTACTTC
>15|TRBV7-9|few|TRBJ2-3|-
CASSSFRVGADTQYF
TGTGCCAGCAGCTCTTTCAGGGTTGGGGCAGATACGCAGTATTTT
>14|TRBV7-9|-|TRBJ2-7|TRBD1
CASSLTTGEEEQYF
TGTGCCAGCAGCCTGACGACAGGGGAGGAAGAGCAGTACTTC
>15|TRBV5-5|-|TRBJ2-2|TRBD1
CASSLGQDNTGELFF
TGTGCCAGCAGCTTAGGACAGGATAACACCGGGGAGCTGTTTTTT
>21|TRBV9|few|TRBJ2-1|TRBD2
CASSFPRERLAGRGSYNEQFF
TGTGCCAGCAGCTTCCCTCGTGAACGACTAGCGGGACGAGGCTCCTACAATGAGCAGTTCTTC
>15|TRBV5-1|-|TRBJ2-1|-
CASSFLVSADNEQFF
TGCGCCAGCAGCTTCCTGGTGAGTGCCGACAATGAGCAGTTCTTC
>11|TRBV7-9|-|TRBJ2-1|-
CASSPRNEQFF
TGTGCCAGCAGCCCCCGCAATGAGCAGTTCTTC
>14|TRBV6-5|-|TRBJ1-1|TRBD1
CASSSTGGGTEAFF
TGTGCCAGCAGTTCGACAGGGGGCGGCACTGAAGCTTTCTTT
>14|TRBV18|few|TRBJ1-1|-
CASSLQEMNTEAFF
TGTGCCAGCTCGCTACAGGAAATGAACACTGAAGCTTTCTTT
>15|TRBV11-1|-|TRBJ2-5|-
CASSSFRGNAKTQYF
TGTGCCAGCAGCTCCTTTCGAGGGAACGCGAAGACCCAGTACTTC
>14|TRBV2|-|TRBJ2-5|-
CASSPRVAVETQYF
TGTGCCAGCAGTCCCAGGGTAGCGGTTGAGACCCAGTACTTC
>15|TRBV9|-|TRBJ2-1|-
CASSEGYEGYNEQFF
TGTGCCAGCAGCGAGGGGTATGAAGGATACAATGAGCAGTTCTTC
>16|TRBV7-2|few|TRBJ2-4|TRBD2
CASSPGTSERKNSQYF
TGTGCCAGCAGCCCTGGGACTAGCGAGAGAAAAAACAGTCAGTACTTC
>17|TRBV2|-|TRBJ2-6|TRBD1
CASTPGQGNSGANGLTF
TGTGCCAGCACCCCGGGACAGGGAAACTCTGGGGCCAACGGCCTGACTTTC
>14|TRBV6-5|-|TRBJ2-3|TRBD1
CASSGDRVTDTQYF
TGTGCCAGCAGTGGAGACAGGGTAACAGATACGCAGTATTTT
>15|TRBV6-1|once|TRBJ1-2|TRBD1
CASSGGTGGADGYTF
TGTGCCAGCAGTGGGGGGACAGGGGGCGCAGATGGCTACACCTTC
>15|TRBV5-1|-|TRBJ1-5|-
CASSLSSDSNQPQHF
TGCGCCAGCAGCTTGTCTTCAGATAGCAATCAGCCCCAGCATTTT
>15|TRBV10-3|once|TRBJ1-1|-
CAISESRGMNTEAFF
TGTGCCATCAGTGAGTCGCGGGGCATGAACACTGAAGCTTTCTTT
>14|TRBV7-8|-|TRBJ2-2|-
CASSLRQSTGELFF
TGTGCCAGCAGCTTACGACAGTCCACCGGGGAGCTGTTTTTT
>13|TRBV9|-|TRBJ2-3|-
CASSVAAADTQYF
TGTGCCAGCAGCGTAGCAGCGGCAGATACGCAGTATTTT
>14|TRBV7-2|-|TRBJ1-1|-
CASSSQGRNTEAFF
TGTGCCAGCAGCTCTCAGGGGAGGAACACTGAAGCTTTCTTT
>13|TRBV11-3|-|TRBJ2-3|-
CASSTPPADTQYF
TGTGCCAGCAGCACCCCACCGGCAGATACGCAGTATTTT
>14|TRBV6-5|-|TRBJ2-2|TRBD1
CASRRQGAAGELFF
TGTGCCAGCAGACGGCAGGGGGCGGCCGGGGAGCTGTTTTTT
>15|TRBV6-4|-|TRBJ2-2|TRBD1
CASSDSDRDTGELFF
TGTGCCAGCAGTGACTCGGACAGGGACACCGGGGAGCTGTTTTTT
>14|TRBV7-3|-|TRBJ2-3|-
CASTFGGNTDTQYF
TGTGCCAGCACTTTCGGCGGCAACACAGATACGCAGTATTTT
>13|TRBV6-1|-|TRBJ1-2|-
CASTEFDSYGYTF
TGTGCCAGCACAGAATTTGACTCCTATGGCTACACCTTC
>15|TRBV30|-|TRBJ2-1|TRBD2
CAWSVKAGVYNEQFF
TGTGCCTGGAGTGTAAAAGCGGGAGTTTACAATGAGCAGTTCTTC
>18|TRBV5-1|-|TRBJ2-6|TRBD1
CASSYSGGNPSGANVLTF
TGCGCCAGCAGCTATTCAGGGGGAAACCCCTCTGGGGCCAACGTCCTGACTTTC
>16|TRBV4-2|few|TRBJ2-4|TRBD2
CASSQDLAGTVNIQYF
TGTGCCAGCAGCCAAGATCTAGCGGGAACCGTAAACATTCAGTACTTC
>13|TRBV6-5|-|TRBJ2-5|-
CASSYPGVETQYF
TGTGCCAGCAGTTACCCAGGGGTCGAGACCCAGTACTTC
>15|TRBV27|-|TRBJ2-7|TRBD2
CASSGPSGRYYEQYF
TGTGCCAGCAGTGGACCTAGCGGGAGATATTACGAGCAGTACTTC
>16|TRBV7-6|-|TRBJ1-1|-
CASSLAGRGGNTEAFF
TGTGCCAGCAGCTTAGCGGGGAGGGGGGGAAACACTGAAGCTTTCTTT
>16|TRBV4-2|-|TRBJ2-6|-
CASSQEGASGANVLTF
TGTGCCAGCAGCCAGGAAGGAGCCTCTGGGGCCAACGTCCTGACTTTC
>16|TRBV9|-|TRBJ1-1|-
CASSDPVEGWRTEAFF
TGTGCCAGCAGCGACCCAGTCGAAGGCTGGCGGACTGAAGCTTTCTTT
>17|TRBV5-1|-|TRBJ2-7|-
CASTTRGGPLMGYEQYF
TGCGCCAGTACTACGAGGGGGGGGCCCCTAATGGGATACGAGCAGTACTTC
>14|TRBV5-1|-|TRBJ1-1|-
CASRLRVQGTEAFF
TGCGCCAGCAGATTAAGGGTCCAGGGAACTGAAGCTTTCTTT
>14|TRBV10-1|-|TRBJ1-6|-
CASSENRESSPLHF
TGCGCCAGCAGTGAAAACAGGGAAAGCTCACCCCTCCACTTT
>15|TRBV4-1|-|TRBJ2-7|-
CASSQDPGMVYEQYF
TGCGCCAGCAGCCAAGATCCGGGGATGGTGTACGAGCAGTACTTC
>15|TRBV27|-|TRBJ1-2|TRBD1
CASSLGDRGLSGYTF
TGTGCCAGCAGTTTGGGGGACAGGGGGCTAAGTGGCTACACCTTC
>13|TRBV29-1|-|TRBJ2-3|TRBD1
CSAGQGYTDTQYF
TGCAGCGCTGGACAGGGATACACAGATACGCAGTATTTT
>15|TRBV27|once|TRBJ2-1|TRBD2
CASSFWEGGYNEQFF
TGTGCCAGCAGTTTCTGGGAGGGTGGCTACAATGAGCAGTTCTTC
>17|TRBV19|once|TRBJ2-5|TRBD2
CASSRGLAGVGQETQYF
TGTGCCAGTAGTAGGGGACTAGCGGGAGTTGGGCAAGAGACCCAGTACTTC
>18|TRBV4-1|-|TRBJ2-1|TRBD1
CASSQRKLGTEIFNEQFF
TGCGCCAGCAGCCAACGAAAACTCGGGACAGAAATATTCAATGAGCAGTTCTTC
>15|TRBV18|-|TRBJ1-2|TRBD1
CASSPDREKRYGYTF
TGTGCCAGCTCACCGGACAGGGAGAAGAGATATGGCTACACCTTC
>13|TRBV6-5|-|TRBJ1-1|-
CASWRVGNTEAFF
TGTGCCTCATGGAGGGTCGGGAACACTGAAGCTTTCTTT
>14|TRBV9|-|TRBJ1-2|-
CASSVELGLRGYTF
TGTGCCAGCAGCGTAGAATTGGGGCTTCGGGGCTACACCTTC